Listed below are T cell receptor beta chains from one sample, sequenced in a study of somatic mutations in cytotoxic T cells in rheumatoid arthritis. The repertoire was sequenced with immunoSEQ multiplex PCR; TCRdb's copy has only in-frame clones and lacks some. Of 16,000 or so clones listed, about 80% are singletons. The sample was CD8+ T cells sorted from blood. The receptor set was obtained from an adult with rheumatoid arthritis. Each CDR3 is given with its conserved first and last residue. A D gene is named only where the DNA matches it firmly. Not every row has a clone size; where given, it reads once, few, many or a size class.

CDR3nt: TGTGCCAGCAGCCAAGATCCTGGTAGGAACAATGAGCAGTTCTTC; CDR3aa: CASSQDPGRNNEQFF; d_gene: .; abundance: .; j_gene: TRBJ2-1; v_gene: TRBV4-2
CDR3nt: TGTGCCATTTACAGCTCTGGAAACACCATATATTTT; CDR3aa: CAIYSSGNTIYF; d_gene: .; abundance: .; j_gene: TRBJ1-3; v_gene: TRBV10-3
CDR3nt: TGTGCCAGCAGTCCCTATTTCGAGGGAGGAAAAGATACGCAGTATTTT; CDR3aa: CASSPYFEGGKDTQYF; d_gene: .; abundance: .; j_gene: TRBJ2-3; v_gene: TRBV27
CDR3nt: TGCGCCAGCAGCCAAGGAAGCGGGCGCACAGATACGCAGTATTTT; CDR3aa: CASSQGSGRTDTQYF; d_gene: .; abundance: .; j_gene: TRBJ2-3; v_gene: TRBV4-1
CDR3nt: TGCGCCAGCAGCTTGGACACTACGATAAGCTCCTATAATTCACCCCTCCACTTT; CDR3aa: CASSLDTTISSYNSPLHF; d_gene: .; abundance: few; j_gene: TRBJ1-6; v_gene: TRBV5-1
CDR3nt: TGTGCCAGTAGCGCCGGGACAGGGTCCTACGAGCAGTACTTC; CDR3aa: CASSAGTGSYEQYF; d_gene: TRBD1; abundance: .; j_gene: TRBJ2-7; v_gene: TRBV19
CDR3nt: TGCGCCTCAGAGTTCTCCTACGAGCAGTACTTC; CDR3aa: CASEFSYEQYF; d_gene: .; abundance: .; j_gene: TRBJ2-7; v_gene: TRBV5-1
CDR3nt: TGTGCCAGCAGTACTAGCGGGGCGGACACCGGGGAGCTGTTTTTT; CDR3aa: CASSTSGADTGELFF; d_gene: TRBD2; abundance: .; j_gene: TRBJ2-2; v_gene: TRBV6-4
CDR3nt: TGTGCCAGCCGGGATATTGGCACTGAAGCTTTCTTT; CDR3aa: CASRDIGTEAFF; d_gene: .; abundance: .; j_gene: TRBJ1-1; v_gene: TRBV16
CDR3nt: TGTGCCAGCAGCGGGACAGGGACCACTGAAGCTTTCTTT; CDR3aa: CASSGTGTTEAFF; d_gene: TRBD1; abundance: .; j_gene: TRBJ1-1; v_gene: TRBV2
CDR3nt: TGTGCCAGCAGTGAAGCCCGGTGGTCGATGAACACTGAAGCTTTCTTT; CDR3aa: CASSEARWSMNTEAFF; d_gene: .; abundance: .; j_gene: TRBJ1-1; v_gene: TRBV6-1
CDR3nt: TGTGCCAGCACCCCGTGGACAGATCAAGAGACCCAGTACTTC; CDR3aa: CASTPWTDQETQYF; d_gene: .; abundance: .; j_gene: TRBJ2-5; v_gene: TRBV2
CDR3nt: TGTGCCAGCAGCGCCGAGGGAGCGGGAACCCAGTACTTC; CDR3aa: CASSAEGAGTQYF; d_gene: TRBD2; abundance: .; j_gene: TRBJ2-5; v_gene: TRBV9
CDR3nt: TGTGCCAGCAGTGAGTCGGGGGGGTCTTACAATGAGCAGTTCTTC; CDR3aa: CASSESGGSYNEQFF; d_gene: TRBD2; abundance: .; j_gene: TRBJ2-1; v_gene: TRBV6-4
CDR3nt: TGTGCTAGCCTCTTGTGGGGGGCCCAAGAGACCCAGTACTTC; CDR3aa: CASLLWGAQETQYF; d_gene: .; abundance: .; j_gene: TRBJ2-5; v_gene: TRBV12-5
CDR3nt: TGTGCCAGCAGCCGAACGACGGGGGGGCCGGAACGCCACGAGCAGTACTTC; CDR3aa: CASSRTTGGPERHEQYF; d_gene: TRBD2; abundance: .; j_gene: TRBJ2-7; v_gene: TRBV7-4
CDR3nt: TGTGCCAGCAGTCCCCCTAGCGGGGGGGCCTTCAATGAGCAGTTCTTC; CDR3aa: CASSPPSGGAFNEQFF; d_gene: TRBD2; abundance: .; j_gene: TRBJ2-1; v_gene: TRBV5-4
CDR3nt: TGTGCCAGCTCACCATCAGCGGGGGGCCCGAACACCGGGGAGCTGTTTTTT; CDR3aa: CASSPSAGGPNTGELFF; d_gene: TRBD2; abundance: .; j_gene: TRBJ2-2; v_gene: TRBV18
CDR3nt: TGTGCCAGTAGTAGATCCGGGGCGCGTCAGCCCCAGCATTTT; CDR3aa: CASSRSGARQPQHF; d_gene: .; abundance: few; j_gene: TRBJ1-5; v_gene: TRBV19
CDR3nt: TGTGCCACTTGGACGAGAAGCACAGATACGCAGTATTTT; CDR3aa: CATWTRSTDTQYF; d_gene: .; abundance: .; j_gene: TRBJ2-3; v_gene: TRBV19
CDR3nt: TGTGCCAGCAGGGGCCCGACAGGTCCCCTGGGGGCCAACGTCCTGACTTTC; CDR3aa: CASRGPTGPLGANVLTF; d_gene: .; abundance: once; j_gene: TRBJ2-6; v_gene: TRBV13
CDR3nt: TGTGCCAGCAGCTTAGGTACACGAGACTTGTTGGAGTACTTC; CDR3aa: CASSLGTRDLLEYF; d_gene: .; abundance: .; j_gene: TRBJ2-5; v_gene: TRBV13
CDR3nt: TGTGCCAGCAGCTTAGCAGGGGAACCCCAGCATTTT; CDR3aa: CASSLAGEPQHF; d_gene: .; abundance: .; j_gene: TRBJ1-5; v_gene: TRBV7-2
CDR3nt: TGTGCCAGCAGCGTAGAGGACACCGGGGAGCTGTTTTTT; CDR3aa: CASSVEDTGELFF; d_gene: .; abundance: .; j_gene: TRBJ2-2; v_gene: TRBV9
CDR3nt: TGTGCCAGCGCGACAGCGAACACCGGGGAGCTGTTTTTT; CDR3aa: CASATANTGELFF; d_gene: .; abundance: .; j_gene: TRBJ2-2; v_gene: TRBV5-6
CDR3nt: TGCGCCAGCAGCTTGGGGACCGGGGGGCCTTACAATGAGCAGTTCTTC; CDR3aa: CASSLGTGGPYNEQFF; d_gene: .; abundance: .; j_gene: TRBJ2-1; v_gene: TRBV5-1
CDR3nt: TGCGCCAGCAGTCCGGACAATTACGAGCAGTACTTC; CDR3aa: CASSPDNYEQYF; d_gene: .; abundance: .; j_gene: TRBJ2-7; v_gene: TRBV5-1